This entry is about one T cell receptor beta chain. Assay used: immunoSEQ multiplex PCR; TCRdb lists only in-frame clones, some missing. The sample consists of some 330,000 clones, around nine tenths of them appearing once. The sample originates from a study of blood T cell repertoires in COVID-19. Background on the study: PBMCs, B-cell-depleted T cells, or T cells were the source of the cDNA or gDNA that made up the material.

The V gene's germline CDR1 is LGHNA and CDR2 YNFKEQ. There are 17 residues in the CDR3. V dropped 1 base and J dropped 7 bases, with 17 bases sitting between them. The sequenced sample consisted of PBMCs or T cells enriched from blood (not recorded which). This TCR was recovered from a man aged 30-40 years who had recovered from COVID-19. V and J are TRBV4-2 and TRBJ1-6, with D perhaps TRBD1 (6 bases). The CDR3 sequence is CASSQAVLDSLNSPLHF. The CDR3 nucleotides read TGTGCCAGCAGCCAAGCCGTCCTGGACAGTCTCAATTCACCCCTCCACTTT.